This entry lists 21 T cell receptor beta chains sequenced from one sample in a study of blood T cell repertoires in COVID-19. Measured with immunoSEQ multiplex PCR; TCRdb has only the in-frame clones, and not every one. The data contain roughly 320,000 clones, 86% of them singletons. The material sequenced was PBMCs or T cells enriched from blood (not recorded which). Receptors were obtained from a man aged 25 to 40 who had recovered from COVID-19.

The CDR3 nucleotides read TGTGCCAGCAGCCCCTATAGGGGAAACCACTATGGCTACACCTTC. This encodes CASSPYRGNHYGYTF. This rearrangement joins TRBV27 to TRBJ1-2; possible D gene TRBD1, 5 bases. Trimming left V 6 bases short and J 3 bases short, with 17 bases between. The CDR3 sequence is 15 residues long. The germline V gene encodes CDR1 MNHEY and CDR2 SMNVEV (reference sequence).

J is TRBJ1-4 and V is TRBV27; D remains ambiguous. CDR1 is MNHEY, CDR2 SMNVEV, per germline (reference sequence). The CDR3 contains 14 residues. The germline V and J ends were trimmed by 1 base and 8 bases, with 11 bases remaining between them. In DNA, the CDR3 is TGTGCCAGCAGTTTATACCCCCTCGGGGAAAAACTGTTTTTT. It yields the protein CASSLYPLGEKLFF.

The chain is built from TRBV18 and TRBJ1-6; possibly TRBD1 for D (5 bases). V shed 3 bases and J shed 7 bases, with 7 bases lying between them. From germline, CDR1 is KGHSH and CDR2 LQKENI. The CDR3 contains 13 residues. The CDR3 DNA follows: TGTGCCAGCTCACCGGACATAAATTCACCCCTCCACTTT. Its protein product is CASSPDINSPLHF.

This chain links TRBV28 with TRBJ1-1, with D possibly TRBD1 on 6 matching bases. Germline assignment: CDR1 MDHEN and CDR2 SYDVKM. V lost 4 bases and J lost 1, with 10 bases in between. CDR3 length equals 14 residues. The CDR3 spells CASSYRARNTEAFF. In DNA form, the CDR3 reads TGTGCCAGCAGTTACAGGGCCAGGAACACTGAAGCTTTCTTT.

The CDR3 DNA reads as TGTGCCAGCAGCGACAGGGGGTCGAGTAGTAACACCATATATTTT. This encodes CASSDRGSSSNTIYF. The V gene is TRBV2, the J gene TRBJ1-3; 9 nucleotides line up with TRBD1. Trimming removed 6 bases from V and 7 bases from J; junction bases left unmatched: 10. The CDR3 is 15 residues long. Germline V gene lookup returns CDR1 SNHLY and CDR2 FYNNEI. The whole variable domain, filled in from reference TRBV2 and TRBJ1-3, reads EPEVTQTPSHQVTQMGQEVILRCVPISNHLYFYWYRQILGQKVEFLVSFYNNEISEKSEIFDDQFSVERPDGSNFTLKIRSTKLEDSAMYFCASSDRGSSSNTIYFGEGSWLTVV.

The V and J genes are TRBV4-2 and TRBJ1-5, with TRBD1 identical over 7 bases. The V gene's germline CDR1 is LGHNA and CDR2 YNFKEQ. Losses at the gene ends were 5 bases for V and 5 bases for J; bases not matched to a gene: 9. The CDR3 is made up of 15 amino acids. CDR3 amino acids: CASSNQTGWDQPQHF. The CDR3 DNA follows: TGTGCCAGCAGCAATCAGACAGGGTGGGATCAGCCCCAGCATTTT.

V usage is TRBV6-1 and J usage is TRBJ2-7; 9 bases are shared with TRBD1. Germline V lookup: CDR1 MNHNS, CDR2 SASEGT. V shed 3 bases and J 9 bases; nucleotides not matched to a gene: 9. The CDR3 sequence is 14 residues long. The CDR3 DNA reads TGTGCCAGCAGTGACCCGGGACAGGGATTTGCGCAGTACTTC. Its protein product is CASSDPGQGFAQYF.

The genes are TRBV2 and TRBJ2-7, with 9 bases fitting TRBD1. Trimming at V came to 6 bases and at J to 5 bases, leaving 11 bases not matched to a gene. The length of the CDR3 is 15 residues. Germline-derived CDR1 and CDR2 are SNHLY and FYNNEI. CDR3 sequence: CASRSSGQGRDEQYF. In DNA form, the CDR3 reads TGTGCCAGCAGATCATCGGGACAGGGAAGGGACGAGCAGTACTTC.

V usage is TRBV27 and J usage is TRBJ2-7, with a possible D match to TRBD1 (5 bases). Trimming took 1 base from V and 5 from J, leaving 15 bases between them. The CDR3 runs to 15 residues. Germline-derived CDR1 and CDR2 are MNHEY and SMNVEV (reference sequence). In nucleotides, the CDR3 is TGTGCCAGCAGTTTATTCGCGCAGGGTGGGAACGAGCAGTACTTC. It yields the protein CASSLFAQGGNEQYF.

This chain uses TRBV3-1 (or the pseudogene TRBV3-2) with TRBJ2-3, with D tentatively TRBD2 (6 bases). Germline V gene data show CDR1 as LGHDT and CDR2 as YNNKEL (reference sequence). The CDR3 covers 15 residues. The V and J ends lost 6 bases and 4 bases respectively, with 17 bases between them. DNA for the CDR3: TGTGCCAGCAGTCGCTCGACTAGTGGCGCAGATACGCAGTATTTT. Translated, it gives CASSRSTSGADTQYF.

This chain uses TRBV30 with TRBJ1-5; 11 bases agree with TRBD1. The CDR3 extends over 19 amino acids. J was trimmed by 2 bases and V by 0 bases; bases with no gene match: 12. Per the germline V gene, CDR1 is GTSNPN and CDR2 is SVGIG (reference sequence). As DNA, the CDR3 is TGTGCCTGGAGTGTATGGGGACAGGGGGAGTATGCCGGCAATCAGCCCCAGCATTTT. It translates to CAWSVWGQGEYAGNQPQHF.

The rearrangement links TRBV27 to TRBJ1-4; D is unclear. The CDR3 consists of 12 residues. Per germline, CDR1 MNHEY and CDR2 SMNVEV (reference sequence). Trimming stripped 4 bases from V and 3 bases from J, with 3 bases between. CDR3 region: CASSSSNEKLFF. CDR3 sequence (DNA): TGTGCCAGCAGTTCGTCTAATGAAAAACTGTTTTTT.

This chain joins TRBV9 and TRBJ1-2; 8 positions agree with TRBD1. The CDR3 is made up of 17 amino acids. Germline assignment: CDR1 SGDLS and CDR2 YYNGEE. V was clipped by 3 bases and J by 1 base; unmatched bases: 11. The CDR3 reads CASSAWGTGRSNYGYTF. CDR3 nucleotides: TGTGCCAGCAGCGCTTGGGGGACAGGTAGAAGTAACTATGGCTACACCTTC.

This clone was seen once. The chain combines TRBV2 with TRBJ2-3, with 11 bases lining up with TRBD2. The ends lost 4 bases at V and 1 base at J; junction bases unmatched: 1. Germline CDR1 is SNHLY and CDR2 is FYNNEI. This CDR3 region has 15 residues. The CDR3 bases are TGTGCCAGCAGTGCGGGACTAGCGGGCACAGATACGCAGTATTTT. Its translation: CASSAGLAGTDTQYF.

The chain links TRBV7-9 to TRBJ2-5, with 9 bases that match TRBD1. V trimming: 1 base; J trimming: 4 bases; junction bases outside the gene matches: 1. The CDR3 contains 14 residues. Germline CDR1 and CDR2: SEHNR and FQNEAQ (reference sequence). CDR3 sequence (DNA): TGTGCCAGCAGCTTAGGGGGACAGGGAGAGACCCAGTACTTC. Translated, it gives CASSLGGQGETQYF.

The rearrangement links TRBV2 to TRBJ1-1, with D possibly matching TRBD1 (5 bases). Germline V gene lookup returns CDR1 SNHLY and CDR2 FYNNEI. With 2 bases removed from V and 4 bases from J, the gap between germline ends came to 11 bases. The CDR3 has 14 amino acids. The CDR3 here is CASSEWTRGTEAFF. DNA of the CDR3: TGTGCCAGCAGTGAATGGACAAGAGGCACTGAAGCTTTCTTT.

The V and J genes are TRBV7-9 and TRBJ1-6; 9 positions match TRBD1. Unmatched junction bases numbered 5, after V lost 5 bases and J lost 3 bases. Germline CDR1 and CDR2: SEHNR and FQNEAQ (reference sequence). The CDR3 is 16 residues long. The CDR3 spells CASSHWDRDYNSPLHF. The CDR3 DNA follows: TGTGCCAGCAGCCACTGGGACAGGGACTATAATTCACCCCTCCACTTT.

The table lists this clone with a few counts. The CDR3 sequence is CASRTRAGVGAYEQYF. CDR3 coding DNA: TGTGCCAGCAGGACTCGAGCGGGAGTTGGGGCCTACGAGCAGTACTTC. The rearrangement joins TRBV11-2 to TRBJ2-7, with 8 nucleotides matching TRBD2. Germline CDR1 is SGHAT and CDR2 is FQNNGV. CDR3 length: 16 residues. Trimming removed 6 bases from V and 2 bases from J; junction bases left unmatched: 12.

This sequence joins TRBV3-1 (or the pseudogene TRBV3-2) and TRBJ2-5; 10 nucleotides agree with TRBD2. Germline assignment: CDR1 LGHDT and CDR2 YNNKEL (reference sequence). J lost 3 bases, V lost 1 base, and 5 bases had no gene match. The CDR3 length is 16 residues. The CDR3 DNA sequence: TGTGCCAGCAGCCAAGTTAGCGGGGGGCGGAAAGAGACCCAGTACTTC. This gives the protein CASSQVSGGRKETQYF.

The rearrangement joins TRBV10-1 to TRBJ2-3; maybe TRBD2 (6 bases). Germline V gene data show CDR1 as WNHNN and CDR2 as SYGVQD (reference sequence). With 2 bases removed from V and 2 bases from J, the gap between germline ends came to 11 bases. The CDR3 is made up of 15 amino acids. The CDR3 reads CASSEERAITDTQYF. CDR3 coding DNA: TGCGCCAGCAGTGAGGAGCGGGCTATCACAGATACGCAGTATTTT.

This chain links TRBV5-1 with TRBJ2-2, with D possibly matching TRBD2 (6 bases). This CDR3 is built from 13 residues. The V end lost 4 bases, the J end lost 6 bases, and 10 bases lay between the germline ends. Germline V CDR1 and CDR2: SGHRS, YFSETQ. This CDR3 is CASSLSGAGELFF. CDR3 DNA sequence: TGCGCCAGCAGCCTGTCGGGGGCCGGGGAGCTGTTTTTT.